The 17 T cell receptor beta chains in this list originate from one sample, sequenced in a study of memory CD8 T cells in hepatitis C reinfection. The time point denotes: late/post reinfection, 12 to 24 weeks after detection. TCR sequencing was done directly ex vivo on sorted cells, without expansion in vitro. The protocol was immunoSEQ multiplex PCR, while the TCRdb copy is restricted to in-frame clones and leaves out a portion. The data show around 45,000 clones, roughly 89% seen once. The sequencing sample was made of naive CD8+ T cells sorted from blood. These receptors came from a man between 18 and 29 years old with hepatitis C virus infection.

The gene calls are TRBV4-1 and TRBJ2-7; 12 bases map to TRBD2. With 0 bases clipped from V and 7 bases from J, the junction kept 7 bases outside the gene matches. This CDR3 has 16 residues. Germline values: CDR1 MGHRA, CDR2 YSYEKL. The CDR3 here is CASSQDAGLAGQEQYF. The CDR3 region has the DNA TGCGCCAGCAGCCAAGATGCTGGACTAGCGGGACAAGAGCAGTACTTC.

A single count supports this clone. The chain uses TRBV9 and TRBJ1-3; D is unclear. The CDR3 is 16 residues long. Trimming took 3 bases from V and 8 from J, leaving 21 bases between them. Germline CDR1 SGDLS, CDR2 YYNGEE. The CDR3 loop reads CASSAPGGVGGHTIYF. The CDR3 nucleotides read TGTGCCAGCAGCGCCCCCGGTGGGGTCGGAGGACACACCATATATTTT. The full variable domain, completed using reference TRBV9 and TRBJ1-3, is DSGVTQTPKHLITATGQRVTLRCSPRSGDLSVYWYQQSLDQGLQFLIQYYNGEERAKGNILERFSAQQFPDLHSELNLSSLELGDSALYFCASSAPGGVGGHTIYFGEGSWLTVV.

The chain couples TRBV29-1 to TRBJ1-4; TRBD1 is a possible D gene (6 bases). The CDR3 length is 12 residues. Germline V gives CDR1 SQVTM, CDR2 ANQGSEA. V dropped 0 bases and J dropped 8 bases, with 7 bases sitting between them. The CDR3 DNA follows: TGCAGCGTTGAAGATAGGGGGGAAAAACTGTTTTTT. Translating it yields CSVEDRGEKLFF. Using reference TRBV29-1 and TRBJ1-4 for the parts outside the CDR3, the full variable domain is SAVISQKPSRDICQRGTSLTIQCQVDSQVTMMFWYRQQPGQSLTLIATANQGSEATYESGFVIDKFPISRPNLTFSTLTVSNMSPEDSSIYLCSVEDRGEKLFFGSGTQLSVL.

The CDR3 nucleotides read TGTGCCTATGCAGGTTTCTCTGGAAACACCATATATTTT. This translates into CAYAGFSGNTIYF. J is TRBJ1-3 and V is TRBV30; D gene unclear. CDR1 is GTSNPN and CDR2 is SVGIG in the germline V gene (reference sequence). The CDR3 is 13 residues long. V lost 7 bases, J lost 0 bases, and 10 bases lay in between.

V gene TRBV2 combines with J gene TRBJ2-5, with 12 bases lining up with TRBD2. J gave up 4 bases and V 7 bases, and 1 base lay outside the gene matches. From germline, CDR1 is SNHLY and CDR2 FYNNEI. The CDR3 extends over 13 amino acids. The DNA for the CDR3 is TGTGCCAGCATGGGACTAGCGGGAGAGACCCAGTACTTC. Encoded protein: CASMGLAGETQYF.

This clone was detected once. This CDR3 is also generated by other DNA sequences in the sample. The rearrangement joins TRBV7-9 to TRBJ1-2, with D uncertain. Trimming cost V 5 bases and J 5 bases, with 9 bases left between them. CDR3 length equals 12 residues. In germline, CDR1 is SEHNR, CDR2 FQNEAQ (reference sequence). CDR3 amino acids: CASSLDGYGYTF. For the CDR3, the DNA is TGTGCCAGCAGCCTCGACGGGTATGGCTACACCTTC.

J is TRBJ2-7 and V is TRBV5-6, with D possibly being TRBD2 (6 bases). Per the germline V gene, CDR1 is SGHDT and CDR2 is YYEEEE. This CDR3 spans 13 amino acids. Deletions cut 2 bases from V and 1 base from J, with 7 bases between. CDR3 nucleotides: TGTGCCAGCAGCTTCGCGGGGTCCTACGAGCAGTACTTC. It codes for CASSFAGSYEQYF. The whole variable domain, remainder taken from reference TRBV5-6 and TRBJ2-7, is DAGVTQSPTHLIKTRGQQVTLRCSPKSGHDTVSWYQQALGQGPQFIFQYYEEEERQRGNFPDRFSGHQFPNYSSELNVNALLLGDSALYLCASSFAGSYEQYFGPGTRLTVT.

This chain connects TRBV11-2 to TRBJ2-1; a possible D gene is TRBD2 (6 bases). The germline V gene encodes CDR1 SGHAT and CDR2 FQNNGV. The CDR3 consists of 13 residues. The V end lost 6 bases, the J end lost 10 bases, and 16 bases lay between the germline ends. The chain's CDR3 is CASSPPGEEEQFF. In nucleotides, the CDR3 is TGTGCCAGCAGTCCCCCGGGGGAGGAGGAGCAGTTCTTC.

The V call is TRBV11-2, the J call TRBJ2-3; 7 positions agree with TRBD1. Germline CDR1 reads SGHAT; CDR2 reads FQNNGV. This CDR3 is 15 amino acids long. V shed 2 bases, J shed 6 bases, and the junction held 8 bases outside the gene matches. CDR3 residues: CASSLLTGSSDTQYF. In DNA, the CDR3 is TGTGCCAGCAGCTTACTGACAGGGTCGTCGGATACGCAGTATTTT.

The chain employs TRBV7-9 and TRBJ2-4, with D perhaps matching TRBD2 (6 bases). CDR1 SEHNR and CDR2 FQNEAQ come from the germline V gene (reference sequence). V was cut by 0 bases and J by 1 base, with 10 bases left in between. The CDR3 is 16 residues long. DNA of the CDR3: TGTGCCAGCAGCTTAGCCCAAGGGAGGGCCAAAAACATTCAGTACTTC. Protein sequence: CASSLAQGRAKNIQYF. The full variable domain, its missing parts supplied by reference TRBV7-9 and TRBJ2-4, is DTGVSQNPRHKITKRGQNVTFRCDPISEHNRLYWYRQTLGQGPEFLTYFQNEAQLEKSRLLSDRFSAERPKGSFSTLEIQRTEQGDSAMYLCASSLAQGRAKNIQYFGAGTRLSVL.

The chain is built from TRBV7-9 and TRBJ1-3; no definite D call. This CDR3 has 16 residues. V lost 7 bases, J lost 1 base, and 17 bases lay in between. From germline, CDR1 is SEHNR and CDR2 FQNEAQ (reference sequence). In nucleotides, the CDR3 is TGTGCCAGCACCTCCTCCCCGGGGTCATCTGGAAACACCATATATTTT. The encoded protein is CASTSSPGSSGNTIYF. Full variable domain (remainder filled in from reference TRBV7-9 and TRBJ1-3): DTGVSQNPRHKITKRGQNVTFRCDPISEHNRLYWYRQTLGQGPEFLTYFQNEAQLEKSRLLSDRFSAERPKGSFSTLEIQRTEQGDSAMYLCASTSSPGSSGNTIYFGEGSWLTVV.

This sequence joins TRBV19 and TRBJ1-5; D is uncertain. This CDR3 region has 14 residues. Trimming took off 1 base at V and 4 bases at J, with 8 bases between the two ends. The germline gives CDR1 LNHDA, CDR2 SQIVND (reference sequence). For the CDR3, the DNA is TGTGCCAGTAGTATAGTAAGCCCGAATCAGCCCCAGCATTTT. This gives the protein CASSIVSPNQPQHF.

J is TRBJ2-2 and V is TRBV4-1; possibly TRBD2 for D (5 bases). V shed 3 bases and J shed 0 bases, with 11 bases lying between them. CDR3 length: 16 amino acids. The V gene's germline CDR1 is MGHRA and CDR2 YSYEKL. The CDR3 region is CASSHPIGTNTGELFF. For the CDR3, the DNA is TGCGCCAGCAGCCACCCGATCGGGACGAACACCGGGGAGCTGTTTTTT.

V and J are TRBV6-1 and TRBJ1-5; maybe TRBD1 (5 bases). Germline values: CDR1 MNHNS, CDR2 SASEGT. The CDR3 runs to 17 residues. V was clipped by 2 bases and J by 4 bases, with 18 bases between them. CDR3 amino acids: CASSEPPGGDHNQPQHF. The DNA for the CDR3 is TGTGCCAGCAGTGAACCGCCGGGAGGGGACCATAATCAGCCCCAGCATTTT.

The V and J genes are TRBV27 and TRBJ2-7, with 7 positions matching TRBD1. V lost 6 bases and J lost 1; bases outside the gene matches: 6. Germline V gives CDR1 MNHEY, CDR2 SMNVEV (reference sequence). The CDR3 runs to 14 residues. CDR3 DNA: TGTGCCAGCAGCCCACAGGGGTCGTCCTACGAGCAGTACTTC. Encoded protein: CASSPQGSSYEQYF.

V usage is TRBV19 and J usage is TRBJ2-7; TRBD2 matches 10 bases. Per germline, CDR1 LNHDA and CDR2 SQIVND (reference sequence). V was pared by 7 bases and J by 5 bases, with 11 bases of the junction left unmatched. The CDR3 consists of 15 residues. The CDR3 DNA follows: TGTGCCAGTAACCCATCTAGCGGGAGTTGGAACGAGCAGTACTTC. Translation: CASNPSSGSWNEQYF.

The chain recombines TRBV6-5 with TRBJ2-3, with 7 bases matching TRBD1. V was pared by 6 bases and J by 0 bases, with 3 bases of the junction left unmatched. CDR3 length: 14 amino acids. CDR1 and CDR2 (germline): MNHEY, SVGAGI. For the CDR3, the DNA is TGTGCCAGCAGATCAGGGGGTAGCACAGATACGCAGTATTTT. This sequence encodes CASRSGGSTDTQYF.